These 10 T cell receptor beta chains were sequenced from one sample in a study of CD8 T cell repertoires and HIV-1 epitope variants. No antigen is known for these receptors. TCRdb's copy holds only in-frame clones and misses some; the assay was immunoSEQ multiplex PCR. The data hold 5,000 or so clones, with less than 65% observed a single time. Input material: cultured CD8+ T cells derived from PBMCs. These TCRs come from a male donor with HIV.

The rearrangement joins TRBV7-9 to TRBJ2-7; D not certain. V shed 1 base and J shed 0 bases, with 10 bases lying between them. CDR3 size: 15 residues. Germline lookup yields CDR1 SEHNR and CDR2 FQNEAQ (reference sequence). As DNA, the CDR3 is TGTGCCAGCAGCTTAGGGGCCGGCAACTCCTACGAGCAGTACTTC. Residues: CASSLGAGNSYEQYF.

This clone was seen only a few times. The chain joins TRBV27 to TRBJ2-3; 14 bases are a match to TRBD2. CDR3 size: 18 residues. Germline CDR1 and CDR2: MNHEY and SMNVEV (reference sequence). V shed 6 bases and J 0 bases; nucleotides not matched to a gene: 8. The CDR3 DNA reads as TGTGCCAGCAGACCCACGACTAGCGGGAGGGCTAGCACAGATACGCAGTATTTT. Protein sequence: CASRPTTSGRASTDTQYF.

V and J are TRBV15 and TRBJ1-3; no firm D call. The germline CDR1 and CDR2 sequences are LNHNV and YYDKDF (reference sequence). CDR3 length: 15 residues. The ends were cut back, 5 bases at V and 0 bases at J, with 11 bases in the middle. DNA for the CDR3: TGTGCCACCAGCTCCGCAGGAGTCTCTGGAAACACCATATATTTT. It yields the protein CATSSAGVSGNTIYF.

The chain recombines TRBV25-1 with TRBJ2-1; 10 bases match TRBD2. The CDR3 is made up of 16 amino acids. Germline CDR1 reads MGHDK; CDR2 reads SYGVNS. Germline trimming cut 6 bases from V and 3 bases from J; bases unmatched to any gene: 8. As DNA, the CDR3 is TGTGCCAGCAGCAGTCGATCTAGCGGGAGCTACAATGAGCAGTTCTTC. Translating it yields CASSSRSSGSYNEQFF.

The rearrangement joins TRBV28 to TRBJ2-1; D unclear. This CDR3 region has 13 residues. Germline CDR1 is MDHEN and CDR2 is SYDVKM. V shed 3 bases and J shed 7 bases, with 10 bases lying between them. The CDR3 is CASSFRAQNEQFF. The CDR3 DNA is TGTGCCAGCAGTTTCCGGGCACAGAATGAGCAGTTCTTC.

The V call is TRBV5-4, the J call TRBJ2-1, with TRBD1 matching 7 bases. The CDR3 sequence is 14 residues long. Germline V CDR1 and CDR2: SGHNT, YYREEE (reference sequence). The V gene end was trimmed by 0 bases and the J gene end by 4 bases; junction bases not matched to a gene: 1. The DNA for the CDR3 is TGTGCCAGCAGCTTGGGGGACAGTTACAATGAGCAGTTCTTC. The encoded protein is CASSLGDSYNEQFF.

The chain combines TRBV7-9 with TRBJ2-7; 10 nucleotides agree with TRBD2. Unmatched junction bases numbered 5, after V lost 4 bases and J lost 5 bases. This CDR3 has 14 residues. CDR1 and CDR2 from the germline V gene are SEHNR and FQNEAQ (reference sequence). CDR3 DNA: TGTGCCAGCAGCTCCACTAGCGGGATTAACGAGCAGTACTTC. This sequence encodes CASSSTSGINEQYF.

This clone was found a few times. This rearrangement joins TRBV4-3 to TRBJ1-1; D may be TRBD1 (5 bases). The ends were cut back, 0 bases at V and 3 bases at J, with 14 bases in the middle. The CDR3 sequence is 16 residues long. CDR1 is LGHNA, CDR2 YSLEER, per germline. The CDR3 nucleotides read TGCGCCAGCAGCCAAGATTCACGAGGGGCGCACACTGAAGCTTTCTTT. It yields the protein CASSQDSRGAHTEAFF.

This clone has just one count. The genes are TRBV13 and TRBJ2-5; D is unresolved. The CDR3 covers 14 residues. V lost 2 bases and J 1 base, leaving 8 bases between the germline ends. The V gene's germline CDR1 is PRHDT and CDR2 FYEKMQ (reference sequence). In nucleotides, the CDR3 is TGTGCCAGCAGCTTAACGGGCAGCCAAGAGACCCAGTACTTC. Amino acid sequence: CASSLTGSQETQYF.

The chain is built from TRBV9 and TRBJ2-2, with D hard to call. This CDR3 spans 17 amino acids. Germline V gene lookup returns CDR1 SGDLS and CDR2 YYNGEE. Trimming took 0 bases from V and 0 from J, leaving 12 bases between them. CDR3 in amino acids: CASSVGRFAANTGELFF. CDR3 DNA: TGTGCCAGCAGCGTAGGAAGGTTTGCCGCGAACACCGGGGAGCTGTTTTTT.